The source of this TCR beta chain is a study of molecular identifiers for immune sequencing clone quantification. Looking at the study overall: Naive CD8 RNA (roughly 20,000 or 100,000 cells) was divided into five aliquots, with four sequenced.

Listed TCR primers and previously described methods were used for bulk TCR libraries. TCRdb reprocessed the PCR reads with MiXCR, giving one entry per CDR3 protein. The data show around 460,000 distinct CDR3 sequences, roughly 26% seen once. The CDR3 is 13 amino acids. With 7 bases removed from V and 3 bases from J, the gap between germline ends came to 12 bases. Regarding the study as a whole: Effector cells had over 99% of their molecules in clones above 20 RNA copies, while naive cells had under 1%.

For this clonotype: Its target is unknown.

The clonotype was recovered from a human donor in good health. Some libraries in this study had Jurkat cell RNA spiked in. Sequencing was performed on naive CD8+ T cells from blood, with Jurkat cell RNA spiked in. Regarding subset: FACS-sorted CD8+CD4-CCR7+CD45RA+ naive T cells. The chain couples TRBV12-3 or TRBV12-4 to TRBJ1-1; no clear D. The CDR3 is CASIDTMDTEAFF. The DNA of the CDR3 is TGTGCCAGCATTGACACAATGGACACTGAAGCTTTCTTT.